What follows are 14 T cell receptor beta chains derived from one specimen sequenced in a study of blood T cell repertoires in COVID-19. Assay: immunoSEQ multiplex PCR; the TCRdb copy retains only in-frame clones and omits some. The sample includes approximately 190,000 clones, more than 85% of them seen just once. Input material: PBMCs or T cells enriched from blood (not recorded which). The receptors were gathered from a woman in her thirties or forties in a cohort exposed to, infected with or recovered from COVID-19 (not recorded which).

V usage is TRBV4-1 and J usage is TRBJ1-1, with TRBD1 as a possible D gene (5 bases). The V gene's germline CDR1 is MGHRA and CDR2 YSYEKL. This CDR3 spans 15 amino acids. The ends were cut back, 3 bases at V and 3 bases at J, with 14 bases in the middle. DNA for the CDR3: TGCGCCAGCAGCCAGGGCCCCTCGGGGGACACTGAAGCTTTCTTT. This gives the protein CASSQGPSGDTEAFF.

The genes are TRBV11-2 and TRBJ1-3; D unresolved. This CDR3 is 14 amino acids long. Trimming took off 8 bases at V and 4 bases at J, with 15 bases between the two ends. CDR1 is SGHAT and CDR2 is FQNNGV in the germline V gene. The chain's CDR3 is CASLSPSGGNTIYF. The CDR3 nucleotides read TGTGCCAGCCTCTCCCCTTCGGGGGGAAACACCATATATTTT.

This clone was observed once. The chain has TRBV19 and TRBJ2-7, with 9 bases identical to TRBD1. CDR3 length: 13 amino acids. The germline V gene encodes CDR1 LNHDA and CDR2 SQIVND (reference sequence). V trimming: 6 bases; J trimming: 7 bases; junction bases outside the gene matches: 7. The CDR3 spells CASSPQGAEEQYF. As DNA, the CDR3 is TGTGCCAGTAGCCCACAGGGGGCGGAAGAGCAGTACTTC.

This sequence joins TRBV6-5 and TRBJ2-7; 8 nucleotides align to TRBD1. V gave up 4 bases and J gave up 6 bases; unmatched junction bases: 11. Germline values: CDR1 MNHEY, CDR2 SVGAGI. This CDR3 comprises 15 residues. Here the CDR3 reads CASSSRQGRSGEQYF. The DNA of the CDR3 is TGTGCCAGCAGTTCCAGACAGGGGCGGTCTGGCGAGCAGTACTTC.

The V call is TRBV19, the J call TRBJ2-7; D may be TRBD2 (6 bases). Per germline, CDR1 LNHDA and CDR2 SQIVND (reference sequence). The CDR3 covers 14 residues. Trimming shortened V by 1 base and J by 7 bases, and 14 bases separated the two germline ends. This chain's CDR3 is CASSIGVEGREQYF. For the CDR3, the DNA is TGTGCCAGTAGTATAGGAGTGGAGGGACGGGAGCAGTACTTC.

V and J are TRBV7-2 and TRBJ1-2, with D hard to call. CDR3 length: 13 residues. CDR1 and CDR2 (germline): SGHTA, FQGNSA. Trimming shortened V by 1 base and J by 7 bases, and 10 bases separated the two germline ends. The CDR3 DNA reads TGTGCCAGCAGCTTAGTAGAGGGTTCTGGCTACACCTTC. It specifies CASSLVEGSGYTF.

This clone showed up just once. The V and J genes are TRBV19 and TRBJ2-2; TRBD1 aligns across 8 bases. The trim removed 6 bases at V and 4 bases at J, leaving 13 bases unmatched. This CDR3 comprises 17 residues. The V gene's germline CDR1 is LNHDA and CDR2 SQIVND (reference sequence). CDR3 bases: TGTGCCAGTAGCAGAACGCCGCAGGGGGCAGGCACCGGGGAGCTGTTTTTT. It codes for CASSRTPQGAGTGELFF.

The chain carries TRBV13 and TRBJ1-2, with 7 bases matching TRBD1. Germline CDR1 and CDR2: PRHDT and FYEKMQ (reference sequence). The CDR3 spans 14 residues. V trimming: 3 bases; J trimming: 4 bases; junction bases outside the gene matches: 5. In DNA, the CDR3 is TGTGCCAGCAGCTTCGAGGGGGCGGCCTATGGCTACACCTTC. This encodes CASSFEGAAYGYTF.

This clone was counted between two and nine times. The chain uses TRBV5-1 and TRBJ1-3, with 8 bases aligning to TRBD1. The CDR3 is made up of 17 amino acids. J gave up 0 bases and V 2 bases, and 7 bases lay outside the gene matches. Per germline, CDR1 SGHRS and CDR2 YFSETQ. The CDR3 DNA follows: TGCGCCAGCAGCTTCTATAGTCAGGGGGCCTCTGGAAACACCATATATTTT. Encoded protein: CASSFYSQGASGNTIYF.

The genes are TRBV2 and TRBJ1-5; 10 positions agree with TRBD1. The CDR3 contains 14 residues. J lost 6 bases, V lost 4 bases, and 3 bases had no gene match. CDR1 SNHLY and CDR2 FYNNEI come from the germline V gene. The CDR3 DNA reads as TGTGCCAGCAGTGGGGGACAGGGGACTCAGCCCCAGCATTTT. This codes for CASSGGQGTQPQHF.

V is TRBV7-9 and J is TRBJ1-4; D gene ambiguous. The CDR3 consists of 15 residues. The V and J ends lost 1 base and 6 bases respectively, with 12 bases between them. Germline CDR1 and CDR2: SEHNR and FQNEAQ (reference sequence). The CDR3 DNA is TGTGCCAGCAGCTTAGGGCGGGGAAGTGATGAAAAACTGTTTTTT. This gives the protein CASSLGRGSDEKLFF. The full variable domain, rest sourced from reference TRBV7-9 and TRBJ1-4, is DTGVSQNPRHKITKRGQNVTFRCDPISEHNRLYWYRQTLGQGPEFLTYFQNEAQLEKSRLLSDRFSAERPKGSFSTLEIQRTEQGDSAMYLCASSLGRGSDEKLFFGSGTQLSVL.

The chain links TRBV5-6 to TRBJ2-1, with 7 bases that match TRBD2. The CDR3 covers 12 residues. J lost 7 bases, V lost 2 bases, and 0 bases had no gene match. In germline, CDR1 is SGHDT, CDR2 YYEEEE. CDR3 residues: CASSLAGNEQFF. DNA of the CDR3: TGTGCCAGCAGCTTAGCGGGGAATGAGCAGTTCTTC.

V usage is TRBV11-2 and J usage is TRBJ2-1; 14 positions agree with TRBD2. V trimming: 6 bases; J trimming: 15 bases; junction bases outside the gene matches: 16. The CDR3 has 16 residues. From germline, CDR1 is SGHAT and CDR2 FQNNGV. CDR3: CASSQPGGTSGGFRFF. In DNA form, the CDR3 reads TGTGCCAGCAGTCAACCTGGCGGGACTAGCGGGGGTTTTCGGTTCTTC.

This chain joins TRBV28 and TRBJ1-4, with D possibly being TRBD1 (6 bases). Trimming shortened V by 4 bases and J by 2 bases, and 14 bases separated the two germline ends. This CDR3 has 16 residues. The germline V gene has CDR1 MDHEN and CDR2 SYDVKM. This chain's CDR3 is CASSYQGGGTNEKLFF. Here the CDR3 DNA reads TGTGCCAGCAGTTATCAAGGGGGGGGGACTAATGAAAAACTGTTTTTT.